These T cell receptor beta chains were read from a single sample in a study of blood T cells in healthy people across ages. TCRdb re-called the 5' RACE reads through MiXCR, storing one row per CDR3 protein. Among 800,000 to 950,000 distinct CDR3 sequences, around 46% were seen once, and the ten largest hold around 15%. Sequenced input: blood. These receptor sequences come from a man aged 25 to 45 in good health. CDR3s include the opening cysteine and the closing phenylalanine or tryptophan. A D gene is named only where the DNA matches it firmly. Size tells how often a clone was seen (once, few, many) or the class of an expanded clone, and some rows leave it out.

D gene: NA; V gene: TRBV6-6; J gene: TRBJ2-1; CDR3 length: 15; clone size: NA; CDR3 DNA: TGTGCCAGCACCGGGGAACTAGTCTCCTACAATGAGCAGTTCTTC; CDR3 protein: CASTGELVSYNEQFF
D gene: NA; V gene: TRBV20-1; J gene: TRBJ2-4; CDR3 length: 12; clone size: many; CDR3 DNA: TGCAGTGCTCTCATGTCTAAAAACATTCAGTACTTC; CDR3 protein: CSALMSKNIQYF
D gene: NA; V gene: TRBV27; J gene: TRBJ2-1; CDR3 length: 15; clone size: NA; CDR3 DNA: TGTGCCAGCAGTCGTAACGGGGGCTCCTACAATGAGCAGTTCTTC; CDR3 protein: CASSRNGGSYNEQFF
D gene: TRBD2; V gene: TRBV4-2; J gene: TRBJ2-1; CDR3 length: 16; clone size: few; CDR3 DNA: TGTGCCAGCAGCCCATTGAGCGGGGGGAAGGGGAATGAGCAGTTCTTC; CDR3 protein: CASSPLSGGKGNEQFF
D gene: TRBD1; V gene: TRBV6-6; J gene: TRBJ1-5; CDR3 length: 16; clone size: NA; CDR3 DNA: TGTGCCAGCAGTTACCCCGACAGGGGAAACCATCAGCCCCAGCATTTT; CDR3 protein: CASSYPDRGNHQPQHF
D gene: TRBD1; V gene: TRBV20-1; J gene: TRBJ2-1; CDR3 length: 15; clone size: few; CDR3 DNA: TGCAGTGCTAGGAGAAAGGGGGCGCTTTACAATGAGCAGTTCTTC; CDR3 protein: CSARRKGALYNEQFF
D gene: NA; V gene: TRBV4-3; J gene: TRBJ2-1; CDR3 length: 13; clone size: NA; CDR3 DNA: TGCGCCAGCAGCTCAGCGGCAAGAAATGAGCAGTTCTTC; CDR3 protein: CASSSAARNEQFF
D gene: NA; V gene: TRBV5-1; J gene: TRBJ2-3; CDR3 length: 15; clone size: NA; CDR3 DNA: TGCGCCAGCAGCTTGGCAGACTCGAGGTCAGATACGCAGTATTTT; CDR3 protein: CASSLADSRSDTQYF
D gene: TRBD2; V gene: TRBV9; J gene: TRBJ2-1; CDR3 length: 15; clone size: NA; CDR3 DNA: TGTGCCAGCAGCGCGCGTAGCGGGGGGCCCTACGAGCAGTTCTTC; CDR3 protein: CASSARSGGPYEQFF
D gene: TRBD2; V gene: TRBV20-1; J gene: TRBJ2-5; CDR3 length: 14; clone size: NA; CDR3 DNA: TGCAGTGCGACCCGGACTAGCGGGGGAGAGACCCAGTACTTC; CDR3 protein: CSATRTSGGETQYF
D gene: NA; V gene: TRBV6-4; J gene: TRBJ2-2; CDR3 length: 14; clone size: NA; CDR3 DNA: TGTGCCAGCAGTGCCGGGACCGACACCGGGGAGCTGTTTTTT; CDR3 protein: CASSAGTDTGELFF
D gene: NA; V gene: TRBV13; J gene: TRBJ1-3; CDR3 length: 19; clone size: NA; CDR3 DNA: TGTGCCAGCAGCCAGGTTTGGACATCCCTTGACTACTCTGGAAACACCATATATTTT; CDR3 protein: CASSQVWTSLDYSGNTIYF
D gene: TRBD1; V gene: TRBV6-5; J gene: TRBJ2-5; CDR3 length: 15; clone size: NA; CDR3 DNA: TGTGCCAGCAGCCGGACAGGCATACCTCAAGAGACCCAGTACTTC; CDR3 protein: CASSRTGIPQETQYF
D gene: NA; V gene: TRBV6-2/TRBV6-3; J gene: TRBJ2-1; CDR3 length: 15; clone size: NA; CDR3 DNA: TGTGCCAGCACCCCGGGGTTTGCACCTTACAAGGAGCAGTTCTTC; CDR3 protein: CASTPGFAPYKEQFF
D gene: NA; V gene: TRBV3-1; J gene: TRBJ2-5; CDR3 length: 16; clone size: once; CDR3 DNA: TGTGCCAGCAGCCAAGATCTCCGGTCTAGGCCGGGGGAGCAGTACTTC; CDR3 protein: CASSQDLRSRPGEQYF
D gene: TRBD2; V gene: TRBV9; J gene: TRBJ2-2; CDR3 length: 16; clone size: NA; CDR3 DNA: TGTGCCAGCAGCGTCTCGATAGCGGGGATGGCCGGGGAGCTGTTTTTT; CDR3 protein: CASSVSIAGMAGELFF
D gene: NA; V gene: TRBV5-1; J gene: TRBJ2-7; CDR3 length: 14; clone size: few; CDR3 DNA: TGCGCCAGCAGGCGCTCGGGGGACTCCTACGAGCAGTACTTC; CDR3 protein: CASRRSGDSYEQYF
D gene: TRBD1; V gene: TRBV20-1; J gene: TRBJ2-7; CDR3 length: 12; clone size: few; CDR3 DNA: TGCAGTGCCCTGACAGGGGCGTCCGAGCAGTACTTC; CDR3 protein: CSALTGASEQYF
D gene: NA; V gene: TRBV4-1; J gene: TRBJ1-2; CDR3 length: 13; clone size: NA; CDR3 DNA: TGCGCCAGCAGCCAAGGCAATATGGGGGGCTACACCTTC; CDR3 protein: CASSQGNMGGYTF
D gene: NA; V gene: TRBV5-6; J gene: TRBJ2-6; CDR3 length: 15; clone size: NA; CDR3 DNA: TGTGCCAGCAGACCCTTTGGGTCTGGGGCCAACGTCCTGACTTTC; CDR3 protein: CASRPFGSGANVLTF
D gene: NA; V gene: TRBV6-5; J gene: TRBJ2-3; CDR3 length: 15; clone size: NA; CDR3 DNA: TGTGCCAGCAGTCCCCGTAGGACTATAACAGATACGCAGTATTTT; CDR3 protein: CASSPRRTITDTQYF
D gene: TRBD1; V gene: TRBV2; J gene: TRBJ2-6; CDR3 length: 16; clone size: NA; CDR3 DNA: TGTGCCAGCAGTAGGGACAGGACCCCTGGGGCCAACGTCCTGACTTTC; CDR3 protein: CASSRDRTPGANVLTF
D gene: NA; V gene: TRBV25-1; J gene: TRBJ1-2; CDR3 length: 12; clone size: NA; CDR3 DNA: TGTACCAGCAGTGAAGGGTGGGGTGGCTACACCTTC; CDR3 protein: CTSSEGWGGYTF